Listed below are T cell receptor beta chains from one sample, sequenced in a study of a mutant IDH1 vaccine in newly diagnosed glioma. The table came from immunoSEQ multiplex PCR; TCRdb's copy has only in-frame clones and leaves some out. The table shows about 46,000 clones, with roughly 80% occurring only once. The sample consisted of PBMCs, taken from a glioma patient treated with radiotherapy, temozolomide or both. The receptors were sampled from a woman aged 40 to 49 with glioma. CDR3s include the opening cysteine and the closing phenylalanine or tryptophan. The D gene is left open where the match is weak. Clone sizes are given selectively: once, few, many, or a class where the clone is expanded.

d_gene,abundance,v_gene,j_gene,CDR3nt,CDR3aa
-,-,TRBV6-5,TRBJ2-2,TGTGCCAGCAGTTACGCACAGGGAGTACCCGGGGAGCTGTTTTTT,CASSYAQGVPGELFF
-,-,TRBV5-1,TRBJ2-7,TGCGCCAGCAGCCTGCGGCGACCCACGAGAACCTACGAGCAGTACTTC,CASSLRRPTRTYEQYF
-,-,TRBV10-3,TRBJ1-5,TGTGCCATCAGTGAGTCGCGCTTCTCCGGGAGCAATCAGCCCCAGCATTTT,CAISESRFSGSNQPQHF
TRBD1,-,TRBV27,TRBJ2-7,TGTGCCAGCAGAGACAGGGGTTACGAGCAGTACTTC,CASRDRGYEQYF
TRBD1,-,TRBV18,TRBJ1-6,TGTGCCAGCTCACCAGGGGCAGGGGGGTATAATTCACCCCTCCACTTT,CASSPGAGGYNSPLHF
-,-,TRBV5-6,TRBJ2-7,TGTGCCAGCAGCTTGGGGGGATCAGACTACGAGCAGTACTTC,CASSLGGSDYEQYF
-,-,TRBV9,TRBJ2-1,TGTGCCAGCAGCGCCCAGGGGGGCGGGGGAGGGGGCTGGAATGAGCAGTTCTTC,CASSAQGGGGGGWNEQFF
-,-,TRBV2,TRBJ2-1,TGTGCCACTAGGCAGCGGGCCTACAATGAGCAGTTCTTC,CATRQRAYNEQFF
-,-,TRBV30,TRBJ1-2,TGTGCCTGGAGTATTGGGGGCTATTACTATGGCTACACCTTC,CAWSIGGYYYGYTF
TRBD1,once,TRBV7-9,TRBJ2-7,TGTGCCAGCAGCCATAGAGGGGGACAGGGGAACTACGAGCAGTACTTC,CASSHRGGQGNYEQYF
-,-,TRBV7-6,TRBJ2-1,TGTGCCAGCAGCTTAATGGGTTCGGTCGATGAGCAGTTCTTC,CASSLMGSVDEQFF
TRBD2,-,TRBV30,TRBJ2-3,TGTGCCTGGACCGTGGGACTAGCGACAGATACGCAGTATTTT,CAWTVGLATDTQYF
-,few,TRBV7-2,TRBJ2-2,TGTGCCAGCACCGATGGACGGGCCTCGGGCACCGGGGAGCTGTTTTTT,CASTDGRASGTGELFF
TRBD2,-,TRBV25-1,TRBJ2-1,TGTGCCAGCGGTGGGACTAGCGGGGGGAAGGAGCAGTTCTTC,CASGGTSGGKEQFF
-,-,TRBV18,TRBJ1-5,TGTGCCAGCTCACCAGGGAAGAGCAATCAGCCCCAGCATTTT,CASSPGKSNQPQHF
-,once,TRBV29-1,TRBJ2-2,TGCAGCGTTGTCAAGGGGCGGGGCGGGGAGCTGTTTTTT,CSVVKGRGGELFF
-,-,TRBV19,TRBJ1-1,TGTGCCAGTAGTATTCCAACAGGTCGGGGTGTGAACACTGAAGCTTTCTTT,CASSIPTGRGVNTEAFF
-,-,TRBV25-1,TRBJ2-6,TGTGCCAGCAGTGAATTTGCGGGCAGGAAGTCTGGGGCCAACGTCCTGACTTTC,CASSEFAGRKSGANVLTF
-,-,TRBV6-5,TRBJ1-2,TGTGCCAGCAGTTTGGCAGAGGGTGGGAATGGCTACACCTTC,CASSLAEGGNGYTF
-,once,TRBV30,TRBJ1-2,TGTGCCTGGAGTCCTCCTGAGGGGTTATCCTCTGGCTACACCTTC,CAWSPPEGLSSGYTF
-,-,TRBV7-2,TRBJ2-5,TGTGCCAGCAGCTTAGGGGAGGCAGAGACCCAGTACTTC,CASSLGEAETQYF
TRBD1,-,TRBV7-9,TRBJ1-3,TGTGCCAGCCGTAGCTCCGTGACAGGGGATGGAAACACCATATATTTT,CASRSSVTGDGNTIYF
-,-,TRBV29-1,TRBJ1-5,TGCCCCACGATAAGCTATAGCAATCAGCCCCAGCATTTT,CPTISYSNQPQHF
TRBD1,-,TRBV7-9,TRBJ1-1,TGTGCCAGCAGCTTCGGGACAGGGTACACTGAAGCTTTCTTT,CASSFGTGYTEAFF
-,-,TRBV15,TRBJ1-4,TGTGCCACCAGCGTCGGACGGGAAAAACTGTTTTTT,CATSVGREKLFF
-,-,TRBV4-3,TRBJ2-7,TGCGCCAGCAGCCAAGATCTCCGGTCCTACGAGCAGTACTTC,CASSQDLRSYEQYF
-,-,TRBV11-1,TRBJ2-7,TGTGCCAGCAGCACTGACAGGCTTTTCTACGAGCAGTACTTC,CASSTDRLFYEQYF
TRBD2,-,TRBV10-2,TRBJ2-3,TGCGCCAGCAGTGACGGGGCGGGGGGACTGGCAGATACGCAGTATTTT,CASSDGAGGLADTQYF
-,-,TRBV2,TRBJ2-7,TGTGCCAGCAGTTCCCGACGGGCCCTTTCCTACGAGCAGTACTTC,CASSSRRALSYEQYF
TRBD1,-,TRBV5-4,TRBJ1-3,TGTGCCAGCAGCTTGGCAAGGGACAGCAACTCTGGAAACACCATATATTTT,CASSLARDSNSGNTIYF
TRBD1,few,TRBV7-9,TRBJ1-4,TGTGCCAGCAGCTTCCAGGGGGCAACTAATGAAAAACTGTTTTTT,CASSFQGATNEKLFF